This TCR beta chain comes out of a study of T cells after yellow fever vaccination. In making TCR cDNA, 5'RACE template switching added a universal primer site and UMIs to it. TCRdb itself ran the 5' RACE reads through MiXCR, one entry per CDR3 protein. The repertoire holds under 550,000 distinct CDR3 sequences, with 21% as singletons. With 6 bases clipped from V and 5 bases from J, the junction kept 11 bases outside the gene matches. Per germline, CDR1 MNHNS and CDR2 SASEGT. The CDR3 is 15 residues long. The source material was PBMCs, sampled approximately 20 days after the first yellow fever vaccination. The chain recombines TRBV6-1 with TRBJ2-5; 8 bases agree with TRBD2. The TCR sequence derives from a man aged 18 to 30 who received the YFV17D yellow fever vaccine. DNA for the CDR3: TGTGCCAGCAGGCCCCCGGGACTAGTCAAGGAGACCCAGTACTTC. This codes for CASRPPGLVKETQYF.